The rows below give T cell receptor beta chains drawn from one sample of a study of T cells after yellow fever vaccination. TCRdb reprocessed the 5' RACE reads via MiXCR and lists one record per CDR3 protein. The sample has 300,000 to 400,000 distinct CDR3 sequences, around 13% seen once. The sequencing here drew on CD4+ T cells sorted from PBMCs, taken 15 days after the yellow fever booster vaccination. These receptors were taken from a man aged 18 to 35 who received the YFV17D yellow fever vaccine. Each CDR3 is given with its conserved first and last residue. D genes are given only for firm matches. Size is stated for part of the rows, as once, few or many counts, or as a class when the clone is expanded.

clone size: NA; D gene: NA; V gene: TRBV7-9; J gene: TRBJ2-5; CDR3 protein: CASSSDRSGETQYF; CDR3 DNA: TGTGCCAGCAGCTCGGACAGATCGGGAGAGACCCAGTACTTC
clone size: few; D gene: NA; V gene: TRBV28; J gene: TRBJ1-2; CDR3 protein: CASSRPWSSGFYGYTF; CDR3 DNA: TGTGCCAGCAGCCGCCCGTGGTCATCGGGATTCTATGGCTACACCTTC
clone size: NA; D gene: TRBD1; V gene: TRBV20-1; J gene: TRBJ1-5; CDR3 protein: CSRSYGGQAGLQHF; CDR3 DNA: TGCAGCCGTAGTTATGGGGGACAGGCCGGGCTCCAGCATTTT
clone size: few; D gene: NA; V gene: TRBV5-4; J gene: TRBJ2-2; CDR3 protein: CASSGGGRLQNTGELFF; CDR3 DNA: TGTGCCAGCAGCGGGGGCGGTCGTCTACAGAACACCGGGGAGCTGTTTTTT
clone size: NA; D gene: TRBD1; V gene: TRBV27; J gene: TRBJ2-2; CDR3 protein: CASSLRDRGRAGELFF; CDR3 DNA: TGTGCCAGCAGTTTAAGGGACAGGGGGCGAGCCGGGGAGCTGTTTTTT
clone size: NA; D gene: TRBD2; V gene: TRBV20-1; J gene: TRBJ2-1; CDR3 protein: CSARDPLSGGASSYNEQFF; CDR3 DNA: TGCAGTGCTAGAGATCCGCTTAGCGGGGGGGCGAGCTCCTACAATGAGCAGTTCTTC
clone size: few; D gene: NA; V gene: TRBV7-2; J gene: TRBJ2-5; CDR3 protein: CASSQNVRGGQETQYF; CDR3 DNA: TGTGCCAGCAGCCAGAACGTGCGGGGAGGACAAGAGACCCAGTACTTC
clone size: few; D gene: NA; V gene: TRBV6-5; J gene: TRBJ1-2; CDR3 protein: CASSRQDVNYGYTF; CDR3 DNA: TGTGCCAGCAGTAGACAGGATGTTAACTATGGCTACACCTTC
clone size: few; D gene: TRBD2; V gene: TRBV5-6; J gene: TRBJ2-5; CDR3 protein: CASRLRVAGETQYF; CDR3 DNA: TGTGCCAGCAGACTCAGAGTAGCGGGGGAGACCCAGTACTTC
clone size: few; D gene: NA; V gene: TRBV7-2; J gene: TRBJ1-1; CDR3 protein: CASTSQSNTEAFF; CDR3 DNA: TGTGCCAGCACCTCACAGTCGAACACTGAAGCTTTCTTT